Listed here is a single T cell receptor beta chain. Clones were read by immunoSEQ multiplex PCR, and TCRdb kept only the in-frame ones, dropping some. The profile shows roughly 120,000 clones, roughly 91% of them singletons. This sample is drawn from a study of control samples from healthy donors and cancer patients. Germline V gene sequence: CDR1 SGHVS, CDR2 FQNEAQ. Between the trimmed V and J ends, which lost 5 bases and 2 bases, there was a span of 10 bases. The CDR3 consists of 14 residues. The sequenced sample consisted of PBMCs. The gene calls are TRBV7-8 and TRBJ1-5; D possibly corresponds to TRBD1 (5 bases). The clonotype originates from a man in his forties or fifties with head and neck cancer. The CDR3 nucleotides are TGTGCCAGCAGCCTTTCGGGGGGCAATCAGCCCCAGCATTTT. Amino acids: CASSLSGGNQPQHF.